What follows are 18 T cell receptor beta chains derived from one specimen sequenced in a study of tumor and adjacent non-tumor tissue in lung cancer. A modified ARM-PCR protocol with three rounds of nested PCR amplified TCRbeta. TCRdb processed the multiplex PCR reads anew with MiXCR; each CDR3 protein has one entry. Of about 43,000 distinct CDR3 sequences in the sample, over 55% were seen once. This sample's RNA came from whole unsorted tissue. This non-tumor lung sample came from over 3 cm beyond the tumor edge. Sample: distant non-tumor lung tissue. The receptor source for this set is a man aged 45-65 years with non-small cell lung cancer.

The J gene is TRBJ2-3, the V gene TRBV11-2; TRBD2 aligns across 7 bases. The germline gives CDR1 SGHAT, CDR2 FQNNGV. The junction had 11 bases not matched to a gene; V was cut back by 4 bases and J by 4 bases. The CDR3 contains 16 residues. CDR3 amino acids: CASSWGGGGPSDTQYF. The CDR3 DNA reads as TGTGCCAGCAGCTGGGGGGGAGGAGGCCCCTCAGATACGCAGTATTTT.

The V gene is TRBV18, the J gene TRBJ2-7; 7 bases are shared with TRBD1. Germline V lookup: CDR1 KGHSH, CDR2 LQKENI. The CDR3 spans 14 residues. Germline trimming cut 3 bases from V and 3 bases from J; bases unmatched to any gene: 5. The CDR3 reads CASSPGDRVYEQYF. The CDR3 DNA is TGTGCCAGCTCACCGGGCGACAGGGTCTACGAGCAGTACTTC.

The CDR3 sequence is CASRCTDANYGYTF. DNA for the CDR3: TGTGCCAGCAGGTGCACAGACGCTAACTATGGCTACACCTTC. The chain carries TRBV6-1 and TRBJ1-2; no clear D. V was trimmed by 6 bases and J by 0 bases, leaving 11 bases between them. CDR3 length: 14 residues. Looked up from germline, CDR1 is MNHNS and CDR2 is SASEGT.

To note about this clonotype: This may arise from a read error, as a much more abundant clone is one base away. The V gene is TRBV7-9, the J gene TRBJ1-2; no clear D. The CDR3 is 13 residues long. Trimming stripped 5 bases from V and 5 bases from J, with 12 bases between. CDR1 SEHNR and CDR2 FQNEAQ come from the germline V gene (reference sequence). The CDR3 DNA sequence: TGTGCCAGCAGCCGGGCAGCCAAATATGGCTACACCTTC. Amino acids: CASSRAAKYGYTF.

Note on this clonotype: A read error may account for a junction end that differs from germline. The chain links TRBV5-1 to TRBJ1-3; D is uncertain. Per germline, CDR1 SGHRS and CDR2 YFSETQ. There are 15 residues in the CDR3. The CDR3 sequence is CVSSLGGVVGNTIYF. DNA of the CDR3: TGCGTCAGCAGCTTGGGAGGAGTGGTCGGAAACACCATATATTTT.

This clonotype appeared many times. The chain recombines TRBV6-5 with TRBJ2-6; D call uncertain. The CDR3 is made up of 17 amino acids. Trimming pared 5 bases from V and 1 base from J, leaving 15 bases between. Germline CDR1 reads MNHEY; CDR2 reads SVGAGI. For the CDR3, the DNA is TGTGCCAGCAGTAAAACCGGGCGGCTTTCTGGGGCCAACGTCCTGACTTTC. This sequence encodes CASSKTGRLSGANVLTF.

Comments on this clonotype: This sequence may be a read error, since a much larger clone differs from it by one base. V and J are TRBV7-9 and TRBJ1-2; D perhaps matches TRBD1 (5 bases). V was cut by 5 bases and J by 3 bases, with 13 bases left in between. The CDR3 length is 14 residues. Germline values: CDR1 SEHNR, CDR2 FQNEAQ (reference sequence). Here the CDR3 reads CASSDGGVYYGYTF. CDR3 DNA: TGTGCCAGCAGCGATGGAGGGGTGTACTATGGCTACACCTTC.

Concerning this clonotype itself: A much larger clone sits a single nucleotide away, making a read error possible. V is TRBV30 and J is TRBJ2-2, with a possible D match to TRBD1 (6 bases). V was trimmed by 4 bases and J by 6 bases, leaving 6 bases between them. Germline V gene data show CDR1 as GTSNPN and CDR2 as SVGIG (reference sequence). The CDR3 length is 11 residues. CDR3 nucleotide sequence: TGTGCCTGGACAGGGGCCGGGGAGCTGTTTTTT. Encoded protein: CAWTGAGELFF.

As to this clonotype: Germline is not matched at one junction end, which may reflect a read error. J is TRBJ2-2 and V is TRBV5-1; TRBD2 is a possible D gene (5 bases). Germline V gene data show CDR1 as SGHRS and CDR2 as YFSETQ. This CDR3 is built from 15 residues. The CDR3 nucleotides are TGCGCCAGCAGCTTGAGTTTGGAGACCACCGGGGTGCTGTTTTTT. Its translation is CASSLSLETTGVLFF. Looking up the rest from reference TRBV5-1 and TRBJ2-2 gives the full variable domain: KAGVTQTPRYLIKTRGQQVTLSCSPISGHRSVSWYQQTPGQGLQFLFEYFSETQRNKGNFPGRFSGRQFSNSRSEMNVSTLELGDSALYLCASSLSLETTGVLFFGEGSRLTVL.

This clonotype was seen a handful of times. A read error may account for a junction end that differs from germline. This chain links TRBV10-2 with TRBJ1-1; tentative D call: TRBD1 (6 bases). This CDR3 has 13 residues. The germline gives CDR1 WSHSY, CDR2 SAAADI. The CDR3 nucleotides are TGCGCCAGCAGTCGGACAGAGAGCACTGAAGCTCTCTTT. This encodes CASSRTESTEALF.

As for this clonotype: One end of the junction does not line up with germline, which may come from a read error. V gene TRBV7-8 combines with J gene TRBJ2-7; TRBD2 matches at 7 bases. CDR3 size: 11 residues. Germline-derived CDR1 and CDR2 are SGHVS and FQNEAQ. Here the CDR3 reads CASGEGYERYF. The CDR3 DNA reads TGTGCCAGCGGGGAGGGGTACGAGCGGTATTTC.

This clonotype is a singleton in its sample. J is TRBJ2-3 and V is TRBV11-2, with 8 bases lining up with TRBD2. V lost 7 bases, J lost 3 bases, and 6 bases stayed unmatched. From germline, CDR1 is SGHAT and CDR2 FQNNGV. CDR3 length: 14 residues. The CDR3 protein is CASTGRGETDTQYF. CDR3 DNA sequence: TGTGCCAGCACCGGGCGGGGGGAGACAGATACGCAGTATTTT.

In this sample, this clonotype turned up a few times. A read error may account for a junction end that differs from germline. This sequence joins TRBV20-1 and TRBJ2-3; 7 bases fit TRBD1. The length of the CDR3 is 14 residues. Germline CDR1 and CDR2: DFQATT and SNEGSKA (reference sequence). The CDR3 coding sequence is TGCAGTACTAGAGCTGGGGACAGCACAGATACGCAGTGTTTT. Translating it yields CSTRAGDSTDTQCF.

To note about this clonotype: This could be a read error, since a much larger clone is one nucleotide away. The chain joins TRBV4-2 to TRBJ2-6, with D perhaps TRBD2 (5 bases). The germline CDR1 and CDR2 sequences are LGHNA and YNFKEQ. This CDR3 has 15 amino acids. The DNA of the CDR3 is TGTGCCAGCAGCCAAGATAACGCCCGGGGAAACGTCCTGGCTTTC. Translated: CASSQDNARGNVLAF.

This clonotype was found once. A much larger clone is a single base away; this may be a read error. The gene calls are TRBV20-1 and TRBJ2-7, with a tentative D call TRBD1 (6 bases). There are 13 residues in the CDR3. V lost 6 bases and J lost 0, with 12 bases in between. Looked up from germline, CDR1 is DFQATT and CDR2 is SNEGSKA (reference sequence). The CDR3 is CSAGRGSSYEQYV. CDR3 bases: TGCAGTGCGGGCAGGGGATCCTCCTACGAGCAGTACGTC.

This clonotype came up a few times. A much larger clone lies a single base off, so this may be a read error. This chain uses TRBV10-2 with TRBJ2-1; unclear D gene. The CDR3 runs 11 residues. From germline, CDR1 is WSHSY and CDR2 SAAADI. The CDR3 sequence: CVSSEGHEQFF. The CDR3 DNA reads as TGCGTCAGCAGTGAAGGTCATGAGCAGTTCTTC.

The table lists this clonotype with many counts. The J gene is TRBJ1-1, the V gene TRBV29-1; unclear D gene. Germline CDR1 reads SQVTM; CDR2 reads ANQGSEA. Deletions cut 5 bases from V and 1 base from J, with 5 bases between. CDR3 size: 11 residues. CDR3 DNA sequence: TGCAGCGTTTTAAAGAACACTGAAGCTTTCTTT. Amino acid sequence: CSVLKNTEAFF.

With regard to this clonotype: A much larger clone is a single base away; this may be a read error. This sequence joins TRBV5-5 and TRBJ1-5, with D maybe TRBD2 (6 bases). TRBJ2-3 explains the end of the DNA better; the J call may be wrong. The length of the CDR3 is 14 residues. CDR1 and CDR2 (germline): SGHKS, YYEKEE (reference sequence). CDR3 nucleotide sequence: TGTGCCAGCAGCTTGGATACGGGGGATCAGCCCCAGTATTTT. Its protein is CASSLDTGDQPQYF.